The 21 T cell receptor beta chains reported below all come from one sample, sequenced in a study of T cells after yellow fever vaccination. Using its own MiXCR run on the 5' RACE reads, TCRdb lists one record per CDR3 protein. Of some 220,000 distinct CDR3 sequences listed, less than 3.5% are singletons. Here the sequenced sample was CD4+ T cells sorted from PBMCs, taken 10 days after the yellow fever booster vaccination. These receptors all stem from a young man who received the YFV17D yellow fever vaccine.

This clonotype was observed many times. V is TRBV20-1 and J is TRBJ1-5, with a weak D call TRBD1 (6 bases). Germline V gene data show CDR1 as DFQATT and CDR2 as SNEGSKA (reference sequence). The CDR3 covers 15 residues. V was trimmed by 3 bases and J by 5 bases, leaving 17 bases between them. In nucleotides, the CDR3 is TGCAGTGCTAGCCGCAGGGACACGGCTCATCAGCCCCAGCATTTT. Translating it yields CSASRRDTAHQPQHF.

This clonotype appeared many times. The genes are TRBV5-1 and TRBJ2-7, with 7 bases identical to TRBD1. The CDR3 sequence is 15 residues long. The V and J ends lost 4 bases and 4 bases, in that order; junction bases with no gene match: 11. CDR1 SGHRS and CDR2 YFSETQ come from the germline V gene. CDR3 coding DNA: TGCGCCAGCAGCGTGACAGGGAAGCGCCGATACGAGCAGTACTTC. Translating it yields CASSVTGKRRYEQYF.

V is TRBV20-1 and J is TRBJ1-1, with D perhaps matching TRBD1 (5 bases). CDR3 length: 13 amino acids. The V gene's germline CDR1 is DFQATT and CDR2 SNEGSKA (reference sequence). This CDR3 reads CRAGGGGDAEAFF. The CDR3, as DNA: TGCAGAGCTGGGGGAGGCGGGGACGCTGAAGCTTTCTTT.

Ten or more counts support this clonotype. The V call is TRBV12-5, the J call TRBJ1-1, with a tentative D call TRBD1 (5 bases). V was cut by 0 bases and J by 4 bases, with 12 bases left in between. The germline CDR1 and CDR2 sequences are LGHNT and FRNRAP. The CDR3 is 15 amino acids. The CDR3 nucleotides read TGTGCTAGTGGTTTGGTATGGCAGGGTGGCACTGAAGCTTTCTTT. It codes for CASGLVWQGGTEAFF.

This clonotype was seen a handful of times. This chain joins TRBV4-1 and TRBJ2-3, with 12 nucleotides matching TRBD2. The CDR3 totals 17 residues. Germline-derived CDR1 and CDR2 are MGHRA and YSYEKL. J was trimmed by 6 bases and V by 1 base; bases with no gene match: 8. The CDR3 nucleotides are TGCGCCAGCAGCCAAGGGCCTAGCGGGGGGGCCGGGGATACGCAGTATTTT. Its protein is CASSQGPSGGAGDTQYF.

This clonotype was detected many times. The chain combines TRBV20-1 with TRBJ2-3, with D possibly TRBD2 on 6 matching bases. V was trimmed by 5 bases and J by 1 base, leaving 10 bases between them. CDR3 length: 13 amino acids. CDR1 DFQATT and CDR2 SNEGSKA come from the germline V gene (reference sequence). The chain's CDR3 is CSAPQRGTDTQYF. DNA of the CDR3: TGCAGTGCTCCGCAGCGGGGCACAGATACGCAGTATTTT.

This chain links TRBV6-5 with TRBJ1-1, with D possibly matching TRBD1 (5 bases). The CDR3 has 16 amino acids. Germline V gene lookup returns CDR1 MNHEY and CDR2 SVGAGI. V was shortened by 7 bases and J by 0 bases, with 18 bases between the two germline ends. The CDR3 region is CASTRFRGSMNTEAFF. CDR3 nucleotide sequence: TGTGCCAGCACCCGATTTCGGGGCTCCATGAACACTGAAGCTTTCTTT.

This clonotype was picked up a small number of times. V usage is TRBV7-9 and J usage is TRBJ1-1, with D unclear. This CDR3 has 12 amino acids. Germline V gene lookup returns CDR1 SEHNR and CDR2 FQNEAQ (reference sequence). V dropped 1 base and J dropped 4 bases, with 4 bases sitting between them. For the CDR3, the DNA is TGTGCCAGCAGCTTAGGGATCACTGAAGCTTTCTTT. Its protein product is CASSLGITEAFF.

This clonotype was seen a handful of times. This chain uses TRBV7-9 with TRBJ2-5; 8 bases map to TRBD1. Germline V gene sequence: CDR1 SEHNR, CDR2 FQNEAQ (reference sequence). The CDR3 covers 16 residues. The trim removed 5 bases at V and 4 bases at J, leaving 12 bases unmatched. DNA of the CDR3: TGTGCCAGCAGCCCCCGGATCGACAGGGGCACAGAGACCCAGTACTTC. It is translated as CASSPRIDRGTETQYF.

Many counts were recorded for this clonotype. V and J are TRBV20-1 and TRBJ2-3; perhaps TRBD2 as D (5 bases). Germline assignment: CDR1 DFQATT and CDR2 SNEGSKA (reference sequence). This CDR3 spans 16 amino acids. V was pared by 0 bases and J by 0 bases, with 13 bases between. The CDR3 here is CSARDPAGPSTDTQYF. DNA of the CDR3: TGCAGTGCTAGAGATCCCGCGGGCCCTAGCACAGATACGCAGTATTTT.

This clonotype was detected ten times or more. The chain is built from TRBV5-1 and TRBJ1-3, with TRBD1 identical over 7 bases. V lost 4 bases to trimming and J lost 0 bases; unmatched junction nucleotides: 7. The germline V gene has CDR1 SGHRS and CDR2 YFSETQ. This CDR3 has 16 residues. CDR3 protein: CASSPGTVDSGNTIYF. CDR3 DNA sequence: TGCGCCAGCAGCCCGGGGACAGTCGACTCTGGAAACACCATATATTTT.

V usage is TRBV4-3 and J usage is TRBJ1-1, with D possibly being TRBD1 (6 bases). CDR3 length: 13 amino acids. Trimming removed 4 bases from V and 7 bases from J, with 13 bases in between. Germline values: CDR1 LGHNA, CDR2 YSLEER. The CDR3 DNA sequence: TGCGCCAGCAGCCGCAGGGGAAAGTATGAAGCTTTCTTT. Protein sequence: CASSRRGKYEAFF.

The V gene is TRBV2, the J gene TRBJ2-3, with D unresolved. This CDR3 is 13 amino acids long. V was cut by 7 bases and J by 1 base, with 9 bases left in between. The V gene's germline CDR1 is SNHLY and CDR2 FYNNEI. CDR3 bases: TGTGCCAGCATCCAGAGCGGCACAGATACGCAGTATTTT. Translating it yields CASIQSGTDTQYF.

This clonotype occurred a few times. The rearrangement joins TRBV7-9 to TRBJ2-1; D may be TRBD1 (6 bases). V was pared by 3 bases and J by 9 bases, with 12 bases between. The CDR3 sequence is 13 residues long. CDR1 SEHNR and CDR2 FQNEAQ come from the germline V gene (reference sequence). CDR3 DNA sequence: TGTGCCAGCAGCTTCGTACAGGGCGGTGAGCAGTTCTTC. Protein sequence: CASSFVQGGEQFF. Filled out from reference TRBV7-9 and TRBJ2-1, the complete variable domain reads DTGVSQNPRHKITKRGQNVTFRCDPISEHNRLYWYRQTLGQGPEFLTYFQNEAQLEKSRLLSDRFSAERPKGSFSTLEIQRTEQGDSAMYLCASSFVQGGEQFFGPGTRLTVL.

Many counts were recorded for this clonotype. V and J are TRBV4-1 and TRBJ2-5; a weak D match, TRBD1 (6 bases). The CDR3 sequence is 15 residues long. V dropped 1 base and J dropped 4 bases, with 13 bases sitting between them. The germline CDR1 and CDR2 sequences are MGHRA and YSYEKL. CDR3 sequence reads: CASSQATGKGETQYF. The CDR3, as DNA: TGCGCCAGCAGCCAAGCAACAGGGAAAGGAGAGACCCAGTACTTC.

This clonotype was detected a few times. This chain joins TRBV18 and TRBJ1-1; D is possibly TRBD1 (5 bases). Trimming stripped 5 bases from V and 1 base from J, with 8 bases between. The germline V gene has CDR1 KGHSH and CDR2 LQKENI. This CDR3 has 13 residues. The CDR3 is CASSTGTNTEAFF. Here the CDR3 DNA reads TGTGCCAGCTCAACGGGGACGAACACTGAAGCTTTCTTT.

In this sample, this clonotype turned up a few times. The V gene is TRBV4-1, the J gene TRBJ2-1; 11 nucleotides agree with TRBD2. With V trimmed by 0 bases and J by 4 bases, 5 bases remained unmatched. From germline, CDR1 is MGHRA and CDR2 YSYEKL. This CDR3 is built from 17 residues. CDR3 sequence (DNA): TGCGCCAGCAGCCAAGAGGTCGGGACTAGCGGTTACAATGAGCAGTTCTTC. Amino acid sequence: CASSQEVGTSGYNEQFF.

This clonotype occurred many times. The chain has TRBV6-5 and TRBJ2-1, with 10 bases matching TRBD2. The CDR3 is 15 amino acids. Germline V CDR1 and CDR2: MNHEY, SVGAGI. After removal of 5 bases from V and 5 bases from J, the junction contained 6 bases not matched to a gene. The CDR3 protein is CASSPAGGKNNEQFF. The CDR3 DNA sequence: TGTGCCAGCAGTCCAGCGGGGGGGAAAAACAATGAGCAGTTCTTC.

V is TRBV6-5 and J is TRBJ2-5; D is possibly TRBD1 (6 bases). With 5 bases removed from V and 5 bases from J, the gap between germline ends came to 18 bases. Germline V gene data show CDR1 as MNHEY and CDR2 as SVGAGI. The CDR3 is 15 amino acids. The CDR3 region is CASSIERQVWETQYF. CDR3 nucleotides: TGTGCCAGCAGTATCGAGCGACAGGTTTGGGAGACCCAGTACTTC.

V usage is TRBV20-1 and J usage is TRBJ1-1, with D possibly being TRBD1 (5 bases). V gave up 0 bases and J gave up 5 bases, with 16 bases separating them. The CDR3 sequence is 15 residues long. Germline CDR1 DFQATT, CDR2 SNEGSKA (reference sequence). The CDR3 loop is CSARDPGGGKTEAFF. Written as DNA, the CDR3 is TGCAGTGCTAGAGATCCCGGCGGGGGGAAAACTGAAGCTTTCTTT.

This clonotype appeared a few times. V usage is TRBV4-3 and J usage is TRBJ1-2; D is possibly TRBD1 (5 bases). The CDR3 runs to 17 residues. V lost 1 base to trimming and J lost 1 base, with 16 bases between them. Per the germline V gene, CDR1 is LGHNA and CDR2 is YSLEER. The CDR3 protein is CASSQGGLGGVNYGYTF. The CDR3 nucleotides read TGCGCCAGCAGCCAAGGGGGACTGGGAGGGGTTAACTATGGCTACACCTTC.